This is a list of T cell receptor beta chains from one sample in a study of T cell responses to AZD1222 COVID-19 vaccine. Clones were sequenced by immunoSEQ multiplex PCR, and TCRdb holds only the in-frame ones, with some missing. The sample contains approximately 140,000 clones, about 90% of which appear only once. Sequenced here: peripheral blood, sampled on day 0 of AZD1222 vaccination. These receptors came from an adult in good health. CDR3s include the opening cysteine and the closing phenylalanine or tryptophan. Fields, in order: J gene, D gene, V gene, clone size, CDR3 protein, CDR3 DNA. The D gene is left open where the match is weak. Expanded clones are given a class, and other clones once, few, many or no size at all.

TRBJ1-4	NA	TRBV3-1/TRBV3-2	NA	CASSSGPTNEKLFF	TGTGCCAGCAGCTCCGGGCCAACTAATGAAAAACTGTTTTTT
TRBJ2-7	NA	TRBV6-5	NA	CASGSTADSYEQYF	TGTGCCAGCGGTTCGACTGCTGACTCCTACGAGCAGTACTTC
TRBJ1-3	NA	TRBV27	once	CASSFRSSGNTIYF	TGTGCCAGCAGTTTCCGGAGCTCTGGAAACACCATATATTTT
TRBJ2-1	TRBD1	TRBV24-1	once	CATSADRGVHNEQFF	TGTGCCACCAGTGCAGACAGGGGTGTACACAATGAGCAGTTCTTC
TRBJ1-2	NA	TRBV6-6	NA	CASSYGLSYGYTF	TGTGCCAGCAGTTACGGGCTGTCCTATGGCTACACCTTC
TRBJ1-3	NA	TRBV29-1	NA	CSVADSRSSGNTIYF	TGCAGCGTTGCGGACTCTCGAAGCTCTGGAAACACCATATATTTT
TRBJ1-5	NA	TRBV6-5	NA	CASRTGLNQPQHF	TGTGCCAGCAGGACAGGACTTAATCAGCCCCAGCATTTT
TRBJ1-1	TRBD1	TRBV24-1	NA	CATREGQGASEAFF	TGTGCCACCAGGGAGGGACAGGGGGCATCTGAAGCTTTCTTT
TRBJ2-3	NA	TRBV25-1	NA	CASSEPTGDTQYF	TGTGCCAGCAGTGAACCGACCGGAGATACGCAGTATTTT
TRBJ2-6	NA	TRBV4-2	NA	CASSQGPSFGANVLTF	TGTGCCAGCAGCCAGGGGCCGTCATTCGGGGCCAACGTCCTGACTTTC
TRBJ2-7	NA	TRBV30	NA	CAWMARGPYYEQYF	TGTGCCTGGATGGCCCGGGGGCCATACTACGAGCAGTACTTC
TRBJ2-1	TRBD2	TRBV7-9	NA	CASSLSSGRTYNEQFF	TGTGCCAGCAGCTTGTCTAGCGGGAGGACTTACAATGAGCAGTTCTTC
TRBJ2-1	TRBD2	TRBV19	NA	CASSPRTWLAGVGRVHNEQFF	TGTGCCAGTAGCCCTCGAACCTGGCTAGCGGGAGTTGGTAGGGTCCACAATGAGCAGTTCTTC
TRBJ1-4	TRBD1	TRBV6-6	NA	CASSRSRDRGREKLFF	TGTGCCAGCAGTCGAAGCCGGGACAGGGGTCGGGAAAAACTGTTTTTT
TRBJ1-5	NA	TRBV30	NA	CAWTAGEGNNQPQHF	TGTGCCTGGACGGCGGGGGAGGGTAACAATCAGCCCCAGCATTTT
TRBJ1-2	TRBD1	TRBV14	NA	CASSHKTGGGYTF	TGTGCCAGCAGCCACAAGACAGGGGGCGGCTACACCTTC
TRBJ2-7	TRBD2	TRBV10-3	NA	CAISESASGRREQYF	TGTGCCATCAGTGAGTCGGCTAGCGGGAGGCGGGAGCAGTACTTC
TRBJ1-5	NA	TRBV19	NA	CASGPPPRPNQPQHF	TGTGCCAGTGGCCCCCCGCCAAGGCCAAATCAGCCCCAGCATTTT
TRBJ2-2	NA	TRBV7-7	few	CASSAGTSNTGELFF	TGTGCCAGCTCCGCCGGGACATCGAACACCGGGGAGCTGTTTTTT
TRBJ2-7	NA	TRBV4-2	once	CASSQGNGLSYEQYF	TGTGCCAGCAGCCAAGGGAATGGCTTATCCTACGAGCAGTACTTC
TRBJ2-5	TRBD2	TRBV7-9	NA	CASSGRASGNQETQYF	TGTGCCAGCAGCGGGCGGGCTAGCGGAAACCAAGAGACCCAGTACTTC
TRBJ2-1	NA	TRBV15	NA	CATSRGGTAGSHEQFF	TGTGCCACCAGCAGGGGGGGAACGGCAGGCAGCCATGAGCAGTTCTTC
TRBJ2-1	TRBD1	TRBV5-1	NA	CASSLDGTAYNEQFF	TGCGCCAGCAGCTTGGATGGGACAGCCTACAATGAGCAGTTCTTC